The 10 T cell receptor beta chains below all came from one sample that was sequenced in a study of cytomegalovirus exposure and HLA in healthy donors. Assay: immunoSEQ multiplex PCR; the TCRdb copy retains only in-frame clones and omits some. The sample carries under 200,000 clones, around 90% recorded once. Sequencing was performed on PBMCs. Source of these receptors: a woman younger than 30 in good health and CMV-seropositive.

This rearrangement joins TRBV30 to TRBJ2-7, with D possibly TRBD2 on 5 matching bases. The germline V and J ends were trimmed by 3 bases and 5 bases, with 8 bases remaining between them. Germline assignment: CDR1 GTSNPN and CDR2 SVGIG (reference sequence). This CDR3 is built from 11 residues. CDR3 sequence (DNA): TGTGCCTGGAGCCCCGGGGACGAGCAGTACTTC. Translated, it gives CAWSPGDEQYF.

J is TRBJ1-3 and V is TRBV18, with 7 nucleotides matching TRBD1. The CDR3 loop spans 18 amino acids. Germline V gives CDR1 KGHSH, CDR2 LQKENI. Trimming at V came to 4 bases and at J to 4 bases, leaving 16 bases not matched to a gene. The CDR3 coding sequence is TGTGCCAGCTCACAACCGTCGACAGGGCTCCTAAGGGGAAACACCATATATTTT. Its translation is CASSQPSTGLLRGNTIYF.

This rearrangement joins TRBV7-6 to TRBJ2-1; 10 bases map to TRBD2. V was clipped by 1 base and J by 7 bases; unmatched bases: 4. This CDR3 comprises 15 residues. Per the germline V gene, CDR1 is SGHVS and CDR2 is FNYEAQ. CDR3 loop: CASSLGAGGRNEQFF. The CDR3 nucleotides read TGTGCCAGCAGCTTAGGAGCGGGGGGGCGAAATGAGCAGTTCTTC.

The chain links TRBV7-3 to TRBJ1-1; 9 bases are shared with TRBD1. CDR3 length: 15 amino acids. V lost 5 bases to trimming and J lost 5 bases; unmatched junction nucleotides: 9. Per the germline V gene, CDR1 is SGHTA and CDR2 is FQGTGA. The CDR3 sequence is CASSPNRGLGTEAFF. The CDR3 DNA follows: TGTGCCAGCAGCCCTAACAGGGGGCTTGGGACTGAAGCTTTCTTT.

The rearrangement uses TRBV10-3 and TRBJ2-7, with D maybe TRBD2 (5 bases). Germline loops: CDR1 ENHRY, CDR2 SYGVKD. This CDR3 is built from 12 residues. V gave up 3 bases and J gave up 6 bases, with 9 bases separating them. In nucleotides, the CDR3 is TGTGCCATCAGTGAAGCGGTCCGCGAGCAGTACTTC. It yields the protein CAISEAVREQYF.

This clone was observed a single time. V and J are TRBV13 and TRBJ2-3, with a weak D call TRBD1 (6 bases). With 3 bases removed from V and 2 bases from J, the gap between germline ends came to 12 bases. The CDR3 has 15 residues. The germline CDR1 and CDR2 sequences are PRHDT and FYEKMQ (reference sequence). The CDR3 coding sequence is TGTGCCAGCAGCTTCCGGACAGACTTCACAGATACGCAGTATTTT. It specifies CASSFRTDFTDTQYF. The whole variable domain, filled in from reference TRBV13 and TRBJ2-3, reads AAGVIQSPRHLIKEKRETATLKCYPIPRHDTVYWYQQGPGQDPQFLISFYEKMQSDKGSIPDRFSAQQFSDYHSELNMSSLELGDSALYFCASSFRTDFTDTQYFGPGTRLTVL.

The chain is built from TRBV5-4 and TRBJ2-5, with 8 bases lining up with TRBD2. The CDR3 runs to 16 residues. Germline V gene lookup returns CDR1 SGHNT and CDR2 YYREEE (reference sequence). The J segment lost 0 bases and the V segment lost 4 bases, leaving 8 bases of the junction unmatched. The DNA of the CDR3 is TGTGCCAGCAGCCCCCAGCGGGGGCGAAACCAAGAGACCCAGTACTTC. Translation gives CASSPQRGRNQETQYF.

This rearrangement joins TRBV6-1 to TRBJ1-1; D not resolved. Germline CDR1 is MNHNS and CDR2 is SASEGT. The V and J ends lost 8 bases and 0 bases respectively, with 7 bases between them. This CDR3 comprises 12 residues. CDR3 coding DNA: TGTGCCAGCTCAGGCCTGAACACTGAAGCTTTCTTT. Its protein is CASSGLNTEAFF.

J is TRBJ1-1 and V is TRBV6-1; 10 bases fit TRBD1. This CDR3 region has 13 residues. V dropped 7 bases and J dropped 4; count of bases not matched to a gene: 3. The germline CDR1 and CDR2 sequences are MNHNS and SASEGT. The CDR3 DNA is TGTGCCAGCATCGGGACAGGGGCCACTGAAGCTTTCTTT. Translation gives CASIGTGATEAFF.

The V gene is TRBV6-5, the J gene TRBJ2-7, with D perhaps TRBD2 (5 bases). Per germline, CDR1 MNHEY and CDR2 SVGAGI. Between the trimmed V and J ends, which lost 2 bases and 1 base, there was a span of 12 bases. This CDR3 is 15 amino acids long. CDR3 amino acids: CASSYGSGGSYEQYF. The CDR3 coding sequence is TGTGCCAGCAGTTACGGAAGCGGAGGTTCCTACGAGCAGTACTTC.